These 10 T cell receptor beta chains were all obtained from the same sample, sequenced in a study of beta chain features in type 1 diabetes. The investigators reverse transcribed all of the isolated RNA, so they sequenced expressed TCRB transcripts. TCRdb's copy holds only in-frame clones and misses some; the assay was immunoSEQ multiplex PCR. The sample carries a few hundred thousand clones, 25% to 35% recorded once. Sequenced material: central memory CD4+ T cells from blood. The receptors here all came from a man younger than 45 in good health.

This rearrangement joins TRBV25-1 to TRBJ2-3; 7 bases fit TRBD2. Germline CDR1 reads MGHDK; CDR2 reads SYGVNS. This CDR3 comprises 15 residues. V shed 5 bases, J shed 3 bases, and the junction held 8 bases outside the gene matches. The CDR3 DNA reads TGTGCCAGCAGTCTAGCGGCCCGCCCAACAGATACGCAGTATTTT. Protein sequence: CASSLAARPTDTQYF.

This clone was recorded a few times. The rearrangement uses TRBV30 and TRBJ2-5; unclear D gene. The CDR3 covers 13 residues. The germline gives CDR1 GTSNPN, CDR2 SVGIG (reference sequence). V was cut by 2 bases and J by 4 bases, with 11 bases left in between. The CDR3 DNA is TGTGCCTGGAGTATAGGGCTCCGAGAGACCCAGTACTTC. Translating gives CAWSIGLRETQYF.

This clone was picked up a small number of times. The CDR3 DNA reads as TGTGCCAGCTCACCGGGACAGGGGGCAGATCAGCCCCAGCATTTT. This encodes CASSPGQGADQPQHF. This chain uses TRBV18 with TRBJ1-5; 12 bases map to TRBD1. The CDR3 contains 15 residues. The V gene's germline CDR1 is KGHSH and CDR2 LQKENI. The ends lost 3 bases at V and 5 bases at J; junction bases unmatched: 2.

The chain links TRBV5-1 to TRBJ1-1; possible D gene TRBD1, 6 bases. Trimming pared 1 base from V and 3 bases from J, leaving 16 bases between. Germline V gene sequence: CDR1 SGHRS, CDR2 YFSETQ. This CDR3 is 16 amino acids long. CDR3 sequence reads: CASSLPRTDFDTEAFF. CDR3 DNA sequence: TGCGCCAGCAGCTTGCCCCGGACAGACTTTGACACTGAAGCTTTCTTT.

This clone was found a few times. This rearrangement joins TRBV30 to TRBJ2-7, with D possibly being TRBD1 or TRBD2 (5 bases each). This CDR3 region has 16 residues. V shed 2 bases and J shed 5 bases, with 22 bases lying between them. In germline, CDR1 is GTSNPN, CDR2 SVGIG (reference sequence). CDR3 region: CAWSRRIWGSRNEQYF. CDR3 in DNA: TGTGCCTGGAGTCGGAGGATTTGGGGGAGCCGTAACGAGCAGTACTTC. The variable domain in full, with the rest retrieved from reference TRBV30 and TRBJ2-7, is SQTIHQWPATLVQPVGSPLSLECTVEGTSNPNLYWYRQAAGRGLQLLFYSVGIGQISSEVPQNLSASRPQDRQFILSSKKLLLSDSGFYLCAWSRRIWGSRNEQYFGPGTRLTVT.

CDR3 sequence reads: CASSEDKFLTYEQYF. The CDR3 DNA sequence: TGTGCCAGCAGTGAAGATAAATTTCTTACCTACGAGCAGTACTTC. V gene TRBV6-1 combines with J gene TRBJ2-7; D gene unclear. The CDR3 has 15 amino acids. V lost 1 base, J lost 2 bases, and 12 bases lay in between. Germline CDR1 and CDR2: MNHNS and SASEGT.

The rearrangement uses TRBV21-1 and TRBJ1-2. TRBV21-1 is noted as a pseudogene. The CDR3 has 12 residues. Here the CDR3 DNA reads TGTGCCAGCAGCAATAATTCGGGAGGCTACACCTTC. Protein product: CASSNNSGGYTF.

This clone was observed a few times. Distinct nucleotide sequences in the sample also encode this CDR3. The CDR3 is CASSLGGPNEQYF. The CDR3 coding sequence is TGTGCCAGCAGCCTAGGAGGGCCAAACGAGCAGTACTTC. The rearrangement uses TRBV11-2 and TRBJ2-7, with D maybe TRBD2 (6 bases). Germline CDR1 is SGHAT and CDR2 is FQNNGV. V lost 5 bases, J lost 5 bases, and 13 bases lay in between. The CDR3 totals 13 residues.

This sequence joins TRBV5-1 and TRBJ2-1, with D perhaps given as TRBD1 or TRBD2 (5 bases each). The CDR3 is made up of 17 amino acids. The germline V gene has CDR1 SGHRS and CDR2 YFSETQ. V was trimmed by 7 bases and J by 6 bases, leaving 26 bases between them. The CDR3 sequence is CASSLAIPGPKGNEQFF. The CDR3 nucleotides read TGCGCCAGCTCCTTGGCAATCCCGGGACCGAAGGGCAATGAGCAGTTCTTC.

The V gene is TRBV5-4, the J gene TRBJ1-6, with unresolved D. V was cut by 6 bases and J by 12 bases, with 16 bases left in between. Per the germline V gene, CDR1 is SGHNT and CDR2 is YYREEE (reference sequence). This CDR3 is built from 13 residues. CDR3 protein: CASTGSPGGPLHF. The CDR3 DNA reads TGTGCCAGCACCGGGTCCCCGGGAGGACCCCTCCACTTT.